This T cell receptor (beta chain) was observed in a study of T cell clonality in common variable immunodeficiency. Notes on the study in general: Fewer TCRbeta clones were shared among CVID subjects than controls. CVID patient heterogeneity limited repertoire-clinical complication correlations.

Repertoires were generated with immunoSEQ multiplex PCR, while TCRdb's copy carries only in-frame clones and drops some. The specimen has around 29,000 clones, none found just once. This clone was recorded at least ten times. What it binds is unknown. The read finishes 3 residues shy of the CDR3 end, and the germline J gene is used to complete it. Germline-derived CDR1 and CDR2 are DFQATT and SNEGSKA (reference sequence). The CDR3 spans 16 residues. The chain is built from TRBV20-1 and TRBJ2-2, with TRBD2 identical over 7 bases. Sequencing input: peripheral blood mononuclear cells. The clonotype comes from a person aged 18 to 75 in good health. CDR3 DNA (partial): TGCAGTGCTAGGGATACTCTGGCGGGGGAAAATGAAAAG. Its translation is CSARDTLAGENEK. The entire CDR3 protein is CSARDTLAGENEKLFF.